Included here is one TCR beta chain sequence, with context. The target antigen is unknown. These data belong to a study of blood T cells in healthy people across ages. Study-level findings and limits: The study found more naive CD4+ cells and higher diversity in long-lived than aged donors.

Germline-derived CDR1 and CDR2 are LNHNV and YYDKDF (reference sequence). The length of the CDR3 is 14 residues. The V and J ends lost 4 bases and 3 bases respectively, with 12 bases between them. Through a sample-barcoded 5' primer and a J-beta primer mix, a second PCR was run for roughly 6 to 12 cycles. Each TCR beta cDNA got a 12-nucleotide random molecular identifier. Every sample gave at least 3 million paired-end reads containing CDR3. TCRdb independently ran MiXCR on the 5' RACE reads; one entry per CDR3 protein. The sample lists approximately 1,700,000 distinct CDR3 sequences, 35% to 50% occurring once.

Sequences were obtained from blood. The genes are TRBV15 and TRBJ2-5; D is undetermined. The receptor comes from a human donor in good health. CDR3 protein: CATSTTTRKETQYF. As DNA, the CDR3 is TGTGCCACCAGCACCACAACCAGGAAAGAGACCCAGTACTTC.